This TCR beta chain is from a study of yellow fever vaccine responses in identical twins. MiXCR was run by TCRdb on the RT-PCR reads, yielding one entry per CDR3 protein. The table includes fewer than 550 distinct CDR3 sequences, more than 80% detected once. Germline CDR1 is LNHNV and CDR2 is YYDKDF (reference sequence). This CDR3 contains 13 residues. V gave up 1 base and J gave up 3 bases, with 3 bases separating them. The input for sequencing was T cells from blood (PBMCs), unsorted or a sorted subset (not recorded which), taken before or after yellow fever vaccination (not recorded which). The chain carries TRBV15 and TRBJ2-2, with D hard to call. This clonotype was obtained from a woman between 18 and 29 years old who received the yellow fever vaccine. The CDR3 DNA is TGTGCCACCAGCAGAGCTCACACCGGGGAGCTGTTTTTT. Its translation: CATSRAHTGELFF.